The next 23 T cell receptor beta chains were all read from a single sample in a study of OX40 agonist ivuxolimab in advanced cancers. Using immunoSEQ multiplex PCR, the repertoire was profiled, and TCRdb retains in-frame clones only, with some absent. The sample lists some 100,000 clones, 88% occurring once. The sample in question was CD4+ or CD8+ T cells sorted from blood, obtained in a trial of the OX40 agonist ivuxolimab. The receptor set was obtained from an adult with an advanced solid tumor such as melanoma, head and neck, liver or kidney cancer.

This clone showed up just once. The V call is TRBV6-6, the J call TRBJ1-5; D might be TRBD1 (6 bases). V lost 6 bases to trimming and J lost 7 bases, with 19 bases between them. Germline CDR1 is MNHNY and CDR2 is SVGAGI (reference sequence). The CDR3 has 15 residues. The chain's CDR3 is CASSRDRFAEQPQHF. The CDR3 DNA follows: TGTGCCAGCAGCAGAGACAGGTTTGCTGAACAGCCCCAGCATTTT.

V and J are TRBV10-3 and TRBJ1-1, with a possible D match to TRBD1 (5 bases). V was pared by 8 bases and J by 1 base, with 8 bases between. The CDR3 spans 12 residues. Looked up from germline, CDR1 is ENHRY and CDR2 is SYGVKD. The CDR3 nucleotides read TGTGCCATCCGGGGGGGGAACACTGAAGCTTTCTTT. This encodes CAIRGGNTEAFF.

CDR3 sequence reads: CASSRGGGGDTGELFF. CDR3 nucleotide sequence: TGCGCCAGCAGCCGGGGAGGCGGGGGGGACACCGGGGAGCTGTTTTTT. The chain uses TRBV4-1 and TRBJ2-2; 9 bases map to TRBD2. This CDR3 spans 16 amino acids. CDR1 is MGHRA, CDR2 YSYEKL, per germline. V was clipped by 4 bases and J by 3 bases; unmatched bases: 6.

This chain uses TRBV27 with TRBJ2-1, with 8 positions matching TRBD2. J was trimmed by 1 base and V by 5 bases; bases with no gene match: 13. The CDR3 covers 18 residues. Per germline, CDR1 MNHEY and CDR2 SMNVEV (reference sequence). CDR3 amino acids: CASSPLVSGRGSYNEQFF. DNA of the CDR3: TGTGCCAGCAGTCCCCTCGTGAGCGGGAGAGGTTCCTACAATGAGCAGTTCTTC.

The chain employs TRBV4-1 and TRBJ2-2; 9 nucleotides line up with TRBD2. The CDR3 contains 18 residues. V lost 2 bases to trimming and J lost 3 bases; unmatched junction nucleotides: 10. The germline CDR1 and CDR2 sequences are MGHRA and YSYEKL. As DNA, the CDR3 is TGCGCCAGCAGCCAAAGGCCGGCGGGAGGGCCGTACACCGGGGAGCTGTTTTTT. Amino acid sequence: CASSQRPAGGPYTGELFF.

Only a few counts were recorded for this clone. J is TRBJ1-1 and V is TRBV29-1, with 10 bases that match TRBD1. Germline CDR1 SQVTM, CDR2 ANQGSEA. The CDR3 runs to 13 residues. J gave up 3 bases and V 7 bases, and 5 bases lay outside the gene matches. The CDR3 DNA sequence: TGCAGCGGGGGGACAGGGGTGGACACTGAAGCTTTCTTT. This translates into CSGGTGVDTEAFF.

The CDR3 bases are TGTGCCTGGAGTGACCCGGCTAGCGGGAGCTCCTACAATGAGCAGTTCTTC. Translating gives CAWSDPASGSSYNEQFF. The V call is TRBV30, the J call TRBJ2-1; 10 nucleotides match TRBD2. Germline-derived CDR1 and CDR2 are GTSNPN and SVGIG (reference sequence). The CDR3 runs 17 residues. With V trimmed by 1 base and J by 0 bases, 6 bases remained unmatched.

The rearrangement joins TRBV6-6 to TRBJ1-2, with TRBD1 matching 10 bases. Germline loops: CDR1 MNHNY, CDR2 SVGAGI (reference sequence). V dropped 8 bases and J dropped 8; count of bases not matched to a gene: 8. The CDR3 spans 13 residues. The CDR3 spells CASRFGQGVGYTF. Written as DNA, the CDR3 is TGTGCCAGCCGCTTCGGACAGGGGGTAGGCTACACCTTC.

The chain couples TRBV29-1 to TRBJ1-2; D remains ambiguous. The CDR3 extends over 13 amino acids. V was cut by 7 bases and J by 6 bases, with 18 bases left in between. Germline values: CDR1 SQVTM, CDR2 ANQGSEA. The CDR3 sequence is CSAALHQANGYTF. In DNA form, the CDR3 reads TGCAGCGCCGCCTTACACCAAGCGAATGGCTACACCTTC.

V usage is TRBV10-3 and J usage is TRBJ2-3; 13 bases align to TRBD2. Trimming cost V 5 bases and J 3 bases; bases outside gene matches: 5. The germline V gene encodes CDR1 ENHRY and CDR2 SYGVKD. This CDR3 comprises 16 residues. In nucleotides, the CDR3 is TGTGCCATCAGTCTACTAGCGGGAGGGGGGACAGATACGCAGTATTTT. Encoded protein: CAISLLAGGGTDTQYF.

The V call is TRBV19, the J call TRBJ2-2, with D uncertain. V lost 8 bases and J lost 3, with 16 bases in between. This CDR3 spans 15 amino acids. Germline V gene lookup returns CDR1 LNHDA and CDR2 SQIVND (reference sequence). The CDR3 nucleotides are TGTGCCAGTCGGGCCATAGATGGGTACACCGGGGAGCTGTTTTTT. Amino acids: CASRAIDGYTGELFF.

The chain recombines TRBV18 with TRBJ1-2; 7 bases fit TRBD1. The V gene end was trimmed by 0 bases and the J gene end by 7 bases; junction bases not matched to a gene: 5. This CDR3 has 14 residues. Germline CDR1 is KGHSH and CDR2 is LQKENI. The CDR3 sequence is CASSPPEGAGGYTF. The CDR3 DNA reads TGTGCCAGCTCACCACCGGAGGGGGCAGGTGGCTACACCTTC.

Concerning this clone: Other DNA sequences in this specimen translate into the identical CDR3. This sequence joins TRBV18 and TRBJ2-7; weak D call: TRBD1 (5 bases). The CDR3 is 13 amino acids. CDR1 and CDR2 from the germline V gene are KGHSH and LQKENI. The V and J ends lost 2 bases and 3 bases respectively, with 8 bases between them. The CDR3 DNA sequence: TGTGCCAGCTCACCAGGGGCCAACTACGAGCAGTACGTC. Translated, it gives CASSPGANYEQYV.

V gene TRBV10-1 combines with J gene TRBJ2-7; TRBD1 agrees at 7 bases. Per germline, CDR1 WNHNN and CDR2 SYGVQD (reference sequence). The CDR3 runs to 15 residues. The junction had 7 bases not matched to a gene; V was cut back by 3 bases and J by 2 bases. As DNA, the CDR3 is TGCGCCAGCAGTGACCGGACAGGCACCACCTACGAGCAGTACGTC. Residues: CASSDRTGTTYEQYV.

The chain links TRBV10-1 to TRBJ1-1; D ambiguous. The CDR3 is 13 residues long. Germline-derived CDR1 and CDR2 are WNHNN and SYGVQD (reference sequence). V was cut by 0 bases and J by 5 bases, with 7 bases left in between. The CDR3 nucleotides read TGCGCCAGCAGTGAGTCGGGTAGAACTGAAGCTTTCTTT. It specifies CASSESGRTEAFF.

J is TRBJ2-1 and V is TRBV28, with a weak D call TRBD2 (6 bases). CDR1 and CDR2 from the germline V gene are MDHEN and SYDVKM. The CDR3 loop spans 12 amino acids. V lost 1 base, J lost 10 bases, and 8 bases lay in between. The CDR3 spells CASSLLEGEQFF. The CDR3 region has the DNA TGTGCCAGCAGTTTATTGGAGGGGGAGCAGTTCTTC.

The chain couples TRBV7-2 to TRBJ2-7; D possibly corresponds to TRBD2 (5 bases). Germline V lookup: CDR1 SGHTA, CDR2 FQGNSA. V lost 1 base and J lost 0, with 7 bases in between. The CDR3 runs to 14 residues. The CDR3 is CASSLVGSSYEQYV. CDR3 in DNA: TGTGCCAGCAGCTTAGTGGGGAGCTCCTACGAGCAGTACGTC.

The J gene is TRBJ2-4, the V gene TRBV6-4; tentatively, D is TRBD2 (5 bases). The ends were cut back, 4 bases at V and 0 bases at J, with 13 bases in the middle. Germline CDR1 MRHNA, CDR2 SNTAGT. This CDR3 spans 16 amino acids. The DNA for the CDR3 is TGTGCCAGCAGTGCCCGGGGAATACTAGCCAAAAACATTCAGTACTTC. It codes for CASSARGILAKNIQYF.

This chain joins TRBV6-1 and TRBJ1-2; D gene ambiguous. Germline CDR1 reads MNHNS; CDR2 reads SASEGT. V was cut by 0 bases and J by 0 bases, with 8 bases left in between. The CDR3 is made up of 15 amino acids. The CDR3 protein is CASSEAPTSNYGYTF. CDR3 nucleotide sequence: TGTGCCAGCAGTGAAGCACCCACATCTAACTATGGCTACACCTTC.

This clone was seen a handful of times. The chain has TRBV27 and TRBJ2-7; TRBD2 is a possible D gene (5 bases). Germline V lookup: CDR1 MNHEY, CDR2 SMNVEV (reference sequence). The CDR3 runs to 14 residues. V shed 7 bases and J shed 0 bases, with 13 bases lying between them. The DNA of the CDR3 is TGTGCCAGCAAGGAGGAGCGGAGCTCCTACGAGCAGTACGTC. Translating it yields CASKEERSSYEQYV.

This clone was observed once. The rearrangement uses TRBV6-5 and TRBJ1-1; 9 bases align to TRBD1. The ends lost 6 bases at V and 1 base at J; junction bases unmatched: 3. CDR3 size: 14 residues. Germline V CDR1 and CDR2: MNHEY, SVGAGI. The CDR3, as DNA: TGTGCCAGCAGCCTGGGACAGGGGAACACTGAAGCTTTCTTT. The encoded protein is CASSLGQGNTEAFF.

The genes are TRBV7-2 and TRBJ2-1; the D gene is possibly TRBD2 (6 bases). Germline loops: CDR1 SGHTA, CDR2 FQGNSA. There are 14 residues in the CDR3. Trimming cost V 6 bases and J 6 bases, with 15 bases left between them. CDR3 amino acids: CASRSGPEVNEQFF. The CDR3 DNA is TGTGCCAGCAGAAGCGGGCCCGAGGTCAATGAGCAGTTCTTC.

V and J are TRBV4-3 and TRBJ2-5, with TRBD1 matching 9 bases. This CDR3 spans 16 amino acids. J lost 9 bases, V lost 0 bases, and 11 bases had no gene match. Germline CDR1 is LGHNA and CDR2 is YSLEER. CDR3 sequence: CASSQDSGTGSGAQYF. Written as DNA, the CDR3 is TGCGCCAGCAGCCAAGACTCTGGGACAGGGTCTGGGGCCCAGTACTTC.